This TCR beta chain was profiled in a study of CD8 T cells in ankylosing spondylitis. From the 5' RACE reads, TCRdb called clonotypes with MiXCR, one entry per CDR3 protein. The sample lists fewer than 450,000 distinct CDR3 sequences, roughly 18% seen once, with 1% in the top ten. Overall study results and limits: Characteristic of ankylosing spondylitis blood, it appeared, was a TCR beta motif comprising about 8 highly homologous variants.

The CDR3 covers 17 residues. V trimming: 1 base; J trimming: 6 bases; junction bases outside the gene matches: 6. Germline lookup yields CDR1 SGHTA and CDR2 FQGTGA. This clonotype has only a few counts. Its antigen is as yet unknown. The sequence was obtained from a male donor with ankylosing spondylitis. Sequenced sample: blood, either unsorted or a sorted T cell fraction (not recorded which). J is TRBJ2-3 and V is TRBV7-3, with 14 bases aligning to TRBD2. The CDR3 DNA reads TGTGCCAGCAGCTTAAGGGGACTAGCGGGGGCCAGGGATACGCAGTATTTT. It encodes CASSLRGLAGARDTQYF.